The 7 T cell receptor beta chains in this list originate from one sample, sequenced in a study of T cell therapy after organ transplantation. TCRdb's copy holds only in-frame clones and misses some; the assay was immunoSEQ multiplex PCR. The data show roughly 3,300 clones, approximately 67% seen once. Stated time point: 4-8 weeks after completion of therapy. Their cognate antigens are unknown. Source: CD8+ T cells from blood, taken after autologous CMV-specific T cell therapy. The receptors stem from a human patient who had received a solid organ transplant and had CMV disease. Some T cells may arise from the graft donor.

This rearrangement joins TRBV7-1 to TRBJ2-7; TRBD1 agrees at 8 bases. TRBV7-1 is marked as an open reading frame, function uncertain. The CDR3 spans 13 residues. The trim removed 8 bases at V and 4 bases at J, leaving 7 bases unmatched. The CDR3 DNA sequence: TGTGCCAGCTTCGGGACAGGCGGTTACGAGCAGTACTTC. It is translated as CASFGTGGYEQYF.

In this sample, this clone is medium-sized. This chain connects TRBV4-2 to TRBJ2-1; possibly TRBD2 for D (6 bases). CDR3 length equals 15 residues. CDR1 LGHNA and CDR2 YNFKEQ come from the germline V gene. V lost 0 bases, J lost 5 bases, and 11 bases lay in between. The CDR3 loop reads CASSQDWGVDNEQFF. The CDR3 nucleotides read TGTGCCAGCAGCCAAGATTGGGGGGTTGACAATGAGCAGTTCTTC.

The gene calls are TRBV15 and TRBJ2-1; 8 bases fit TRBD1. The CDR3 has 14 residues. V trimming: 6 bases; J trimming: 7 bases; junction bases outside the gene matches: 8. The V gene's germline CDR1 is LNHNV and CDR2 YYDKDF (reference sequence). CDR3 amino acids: CATSPDRGSNEQFF. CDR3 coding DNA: TGTGCCACCAGTCCTGACAGGGGTTCGAATGAGCAGTTCTTC.

The CDR3 region is CSVESGQGAGTGELFF. In DNA, the CDR3 is TGCAGCGTTGAATCCGGACAGGGGGCGGGAACCGGGGAGCTGTTTTTT. This chain connects TRBV29-1 to TRBJ2-2, with 11 bases aligning to TRBD1. The CDR3 is 16 amino acids. V gave up 2 bases and J gave up 5 bases; unmatched junction bases: 7. Germline-derived CDR1 and CDR2 are SQVTM and ANQGSEA.

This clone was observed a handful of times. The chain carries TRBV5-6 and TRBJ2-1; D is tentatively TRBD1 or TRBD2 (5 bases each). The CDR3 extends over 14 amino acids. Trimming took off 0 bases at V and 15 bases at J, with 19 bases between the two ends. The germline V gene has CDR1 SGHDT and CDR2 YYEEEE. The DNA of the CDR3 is TGTGCCAGCAGCTTGGGAGAGGCTGGGGGATTGTGGTTCTTC. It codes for CASSLGEAGGLWFF.

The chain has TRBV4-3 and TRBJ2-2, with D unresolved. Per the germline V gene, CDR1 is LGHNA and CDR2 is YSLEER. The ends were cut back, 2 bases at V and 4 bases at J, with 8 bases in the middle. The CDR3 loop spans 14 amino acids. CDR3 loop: CASSQYIATGELFF. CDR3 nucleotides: TGCGCCAGCAGCCAATATATAGCCACCGGGGAGCTGTTTTTT.

The CDR3, as DNA: TGTGCCAGCAGTCCCCTATTCGGGGGGACAGGGGGCTTTACCACTGAAGCTTTCTTT. This gives the protein CASSPLFGGTGGFTTEAFF. V and J are TRBV27 and TRBJ1-1; 12 nucleotides agree with TRBD1. This CDR3 has 19 residues. The V and J ends lost 5 bases and 4 bases, in that order; junction bases with no gene match: 17. Germline values: CDR1 MNHEY, CDR2 SMNVEV (reference sequence).